What follows are 20 T cell receptor beta chains derived from one specimen sequenced in a study of CD8+CD57+ T cells in acquired aplastic anemia. Genomic DNA served as template for TCR beta VDJ and CDR3 profiling. MiXCR, run by TCRdb on the reads, gives a single entry per CDR3 protein. The data show approximately 170,000 distinct CDR3 sequences, less than 60% seen once. Patients chosen for sequencing had shown CD8+CD57+ cell expansion by flow cytometry. The material sequenced was sorted CD4+, CD8+, or CD8+CD57+ T cells (not recorded which) from PBMCs. These TCRs come from a human donor with aplastic anemia.

The rearrangement links TRBV29-1 to TRBJ2-7; maybe TRBD2 (5 bases). The CDR3 covers 12 residues. V was trimmed by 8 bases and J by 2 bases, leaving 13 bases between them. Germline V CDR1 and CDR2: SQVTM, ANQGSEA. CDR3 in DNA: TGCAGCTTAGTAGGACTTACCTACGAGCAGTACTTC. Translated, it gives CSLVGLTYEQYF.

The rearrangement uses TRBV6-1 and TRBJ2-1; D perhaps matches TRBD1 (6 bases). The CDR3 runs to 16 residues. V lost 6 bases, J lost 5 bases, and 20 bases lay in between. The germline gives CDR1 MNHNS, CDR2 SASEGT. Written as DNA, the CDR3 is TGTGCCAGCAGCGAAAACGGACAGAACACGCACAATGAGCAGTTCTTC. Protein sequence: CASSENGQNTHNEQFF.

This clonotype was found a few times. The chain employs TRBV5-1 and TRBJ2-7, with a tentative D call TRBD2 (5 bases). The CDR3 extends over 15 amino acids. Germline V lookup: CDR1 SGHRS, CDR2 YFSETQ. The DNA of the CDR3 is TGCGCCAGCAGCCAAGGTAGCGTAGACACCGGGGAGCTGTACGTC. Translated: CASSQGSVDTGELYV.

This clonotype was counted ten times or more. The chain joins TRBV6-5 to TRBJ1-6, with TRBD1 as a possible D gene (6 bases). From germline, CDR1 is MNHEY and CDR2 SVGAGI. This CDR3 region has 15 residues. V lost 4 bases and J 6 bases, leaving 13 bases between the germline ends. CDR3 bases: TGTGCCAGCAGTTGGGGACACGAGGGTAATTCACCCCTCCACTTT. Translating it yields CASSWGHEGNSPLHF.

V is TRBV12-3 or TRBV12-4 and J is TRBJ1-5; 7 positions agree with TRBD1. This CDR3 has 17 amino acids. The V and J ends lost 3 bases and 2 bases, in that order; junction bases with no gene match: 10. The CDR3 coding sequence is TGTGCCAGCAGTTTCAGGGGGGGTTTAAGCGGCAATCAGCCCCAGCATTTT. Its protein is CASSFRGGLSGNQPQHF.

This clonotype came up many times. This chain joins TRBV5-1 and TRBJ2-3; 10 positions agree with TRBD2. The CDR3 loop spans 16 amino acids. Germline lookup yields CDR1 SGHRS and CDR2 YFSETQ. Trimming took 4 bases from V and 0 from J; bases not matched to a gene: 5. This CDR3 reads CASSPRTSGSTDTQYF. CDR3 nucleotides: TGCGCCAGCAGCCCCCGGACTAGCGGTAGCACAGATACGCAGTATTTT.

A note on this clonotype: One end of the junction fails to match germline, which may point to a read error. The chain couples TRBV6-2 or TRBV6-3 to TRBJ1-4; no firm D call. CDR3 length: 15 amino acids. Germline CDR1 is MNHEY and CDR2 is SVGEGT. The CDR3 nucleotides read TGTGCCAGCAGTTACTTCAAGGGCTATCGGGAAAGACTGTTTTTT. Protein: CASSYFKGYRERLFF.

The chain carries TRBV10-3 and TRBJ2-7, with TRBD2 identical over 11 bases. Per the germline V gene, CDR1 is ENHRY and CDR2 is SYGVKD. The CDR3 runs 15 residues. V shed 2 bases, J shed 6 bases, and the junction held 6 bases outside the gene matches. The CDR3 DNA reads as TGTGCCATCAGTGAGGAGACTAGCGGGATTGGCGAGCAGTACTTC. Its protein is CAISEETSGIGEQYF.

In this sample, this clonotype turned up many times. The junction departs from germline at one end; a sequencing error may be responsible. V gene TRBV7-7 combines with J gene TRBJ2-5; D might be TRBD2 (5 bases). The CDR3 contains 13 residues. Per germline, CDR1 SSHAT and CDR2 FNYEAQ (reference sequence). The CDR3 DNA reads TGTGCTAGCAGCTCGGACTACCAAGAGACCCAGTACTTC. As protein: CASSSDYQETQYF.

This clonotype was seen at least ten times. The chain couples TRBV7-9 to TRBJ1-2; possibly TRBD1 for D (5 bases). V was shortened by 3 bases and J by 5 bases, with 16 bases between the two germline ends. Germline loops: CDR1 SEHNR, CDR2 FQNEAQ (reference sequence). The CDR3 has 15 residues. The CDR3 region is CASSFTGGKSYGYTF. CDR3 bases: TGTGCCAGCAGCTTTACGGGGGGGAAGTCATATGGCTACACCTTC.

This clonotype has ten or more counts. The V gene is TRBV6-1, the J gene TRBJ2-3, with 13 bases matching TRBD2. Germline CDR1 reads MNHNS; CDR2 reads SASEGT. The length of the CDR3 is 16 residues. After removal of 4 bases from V and 4 bases from J, the junction contained 5 bases not matched to a gene. CDR3 protein: CASSAGLAGVADTQYF. In DNA form, the CDR3 reads TGTGCCAGCAGTGCCGGACTAGCGGGAGTTGCAGATACGCAGTATTTT.

The chain joins TRBV9 to TRBJ2-1; TRBD2 might be the D (5 bases). Germline CDR1 is SGDLS and CDR2 is YYNGEE. CDR3 length: 14 residues. V lost 3 bases and J lost 6, with 13 bases in between. As DNA, the CDR3 is TGTGCCAGCAGCGCTCAGGACTCGCGCAATGAGCAGTTCTTC. This sequence encodes CASSAQDSRNEQFF.

The chain joins TRBV29-1 to TRBJ2-1, with 11 bases lining up with TRBD2. Judging by the DNA end, TRBJ2-7 fits better; the J call may be wrong. The germline gives CDR1 SQVTM, CDR2 ANQGSEA. CDR3 length: 15 amino acids. CDR3 region: CSVGPGLADYNEQYV. The CDR3 DNA follows: TGCAGCGTTGGACCGGGACTAGCGGACTACAATGAGCAGTACGTC.

This clonotype was picked up many times. The V call is TRBV28, the J call TRBJ2-7, with a tentative D call TRBD1 (6 bases). CDR3 length: 15 amino acids. CDR1 and CDR2 from the germline V gene are MDHEN and SYDVKM. V was shortened by 3 bases and J by 1 base, with 13 bases between the two germline ends. In DNA, the CDR3 is TGTGCCAGCAGTTTCTCCCCACAGGGTTCCTACGAGCAGTACTTC. The encoded protein is CASSFSPQGSYEQYF.

In this sample, this clonotype turned up a few times. This rearrangement joins TRBV18 to TRBJ1-1, with D unclear. There are 14 residues in the CDR3. Trimming took 3 bases from V and 4 from J, leaving 12 bases between them. Looked up from germline, CDR1 is KGHSH and CDR2 is LQKENI. The CDR3 region is CASSPNGEGTEAFF. The CDR3 nucleotides read TGTGCCAGCTCACCCAATGGGGAGGGCACTGAAGCTTTCTTT.

The table lists this clonotype with many counts. The V call is TRBV4-3, the J call TRBJ2-1, with unresolved D. Trimming left V 1 base short and J 5 bases short, with 12 bases between. CDR1 LGHNA and CDR2 YSLEER come from the germline V gene. This CDR3 is built from 15 residues. For the CDR3, the DNA is TGCGCCAGCAGCCAAGGGGCCCGGCAGGACAATGAGCAGTTCTTC. This codes for CASSQGARQDNEQFF.

The chain carries TRBV2 and TRBJ1-5; D gene unclear. The length of the CDR3 is 12 residues. Trimming left V 8 bases short and J 6 bases short, with 11 bases between. Germline V CDR1 and CDR2: SNHLY, FYNNEI. CDR3 sequence reads: CASGLRGQPQHF. In nucleotides, the CDR3 is TGTGCCAGCGGGTTACGAGGTCAGCCCCAGCATTTT.

In its sample, this clonotype was seen a few times. At one end, the junction sequence differs from germline, possibly due to a read error. V and J are TRBV4-1 and TRBJ2-7; D assignment may be TRBD1 or TRBD2 (7 bases each). Germline CDR1 MGHRA, CDR2 YSYEKL. This CDR3 spans 16 amino acids. The CDR3 spells CASSRSPRGGFYEQHF. The CDR3 nucleotides are TGCGCCAGCAGCCGATCCCCCAGGGGGGGATTCTACGAGCAGCACTTC.

This clonotype has a count of ten or more. This may be a read error, as it is one base from a much larger clone. V and J are TRBV24-1 and TRBJ2-3, with D perhaps matching TRBD2 (5 bases). CDR1 and CDR2 (germline): KGHDR, SFDVKD. This CDR3 has 16 residues. With 4 bases removed from V and 0 bases from J, the gap between germline ends came to 13 bases. The CDR3 spells CATSDPGRESTDTQYF. The CDR3 nucleotides are TGTGCCACCAGTGACCCAGGACGGGAAAGCACAGATACGCAGTATTTT.

This clonotype was detected a few times. The chain combines TRBV19 with TRBJ1-5; possibly TRBD1 for D (6 bases). V shed 1 base and J shed 2 bases, with 9 bases lying between them. Germline values: CDR1 LNHDA, CDR2 SQIVND (reference sequence). This CDR3 spans 15 amino acids. The CDR3 spells CASSIGRGRNQPQHF. CDR3 nucleotide sequence: TGTGCCAGTAGTATAGGCAGGGGTCGCAATCAGCCCCAGCATTTT.